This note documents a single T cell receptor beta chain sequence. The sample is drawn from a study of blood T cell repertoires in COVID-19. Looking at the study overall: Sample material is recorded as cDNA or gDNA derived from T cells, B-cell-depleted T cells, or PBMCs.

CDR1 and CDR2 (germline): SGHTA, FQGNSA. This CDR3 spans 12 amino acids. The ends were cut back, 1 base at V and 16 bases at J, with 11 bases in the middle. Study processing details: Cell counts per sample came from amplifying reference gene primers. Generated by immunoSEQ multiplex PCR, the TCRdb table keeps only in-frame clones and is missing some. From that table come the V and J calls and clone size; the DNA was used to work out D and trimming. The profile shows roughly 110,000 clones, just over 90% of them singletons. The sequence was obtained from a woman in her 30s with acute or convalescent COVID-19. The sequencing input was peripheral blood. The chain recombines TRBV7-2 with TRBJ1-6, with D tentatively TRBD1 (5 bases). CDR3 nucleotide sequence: TGTGCCAGCAGCTTAGGGCCTTCAGGGCTCCACTTT. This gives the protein CASSLGPSGLHF.